This TCR beta chain comes out of a study of blood T cell repertoires in COVID-19. Turning to the study itself: Italy, Spain and the United States were the sources of the convalescent and acute COVID-19 samples. From T cells, B-cell-depleted T cells, or PBMCs came the material, which was cDNA or gDNA.

The CDR3 has 17 amino acids, counting both end residues. Germline CDR1 MDHEN, CDR2 SYDVKM. Under the authors' procedure: Amplifying reference gene primers gave estimates of nucleated cell counts. The repertoire was sequenced with immunoSEQ multiplex PCR; TCRdb's copy has only in-frame clones and lacks some. Clonal size and the V and J genes are those of that table, whereas D and trimming came from the DNA. Altogether fewer than 150,000 clones are present, approximately 87% being singletons, with the ten largest covering roughly 30%. A word on this clone: The limits of the CDR3 on the DNA are not certain, so only TCRdb's listed CDR3 is given.

The chain recombines TRBV28 with TRBJ1-6; the table gives TRBD1 as D, unverified against the DNA. The sample comprised peripheral blood. This clonotype was sampled from a woman between 70 and 85 years old with acute or convalescent COVID-19. CDR3 sequence reads: CASSLFGPGVDNSPLHF.